The T cell receptor (beta chain) under discussion was sequenced for a study of vaccination and CD4 T cells after COVID-19. The Oncomine TCR Beta short-read assay sequenced DNA from cultured CD4+ T cells. MiXCR, run by TCRdb on the PCR reads, gives a single entry per CDR3 protein. The data show roughly 18,000 distinct CDR3 sequences, 43% seen once. Treatment: roughly ten-day PBMC culture with coronavirus spike peptide pools or control peptides (ViraFEST assay). ViraFEST stimulated the growth of antigen-specific T cells using peptide pools and subsequently profiled their TCRs by sequencing. The length of the CDR3 is 19 residues. CDR1 is MNHEY and CDR2 is SMNVEV in the germline V gene (reference sequence). The junction had 22 bases not matched to a gene; V was cut back by 7 bases and J by 7 bases. As concerns this clonotype: Antigen unknown.

The sequence came from a human donor who had recovered from COVID-19. Sequenced material: CD4+ T cells from blood, cultured in vitro, taken after SARS-CoV-2 vaccination. The chain couples TRBV27 to TRBJ2-1, with 10 bases identical to TRBD2. The CDR3 region has the DNA TGTGCCAGCACCCAAAGGGGGCTCGGTAGCGGGAGGTCGGGGAATGAGCAGTTCTTC. Encoded protein: CASTQRGLGSGRSGNEQFF.